This T cell receptor beta chain emerged from a study of patients and donors after allogeneic stem cell transplantation. CDR1 and CDR2 (germline): MNHEY, SVGAGI. The CDR3 runs to 13 residues. V was trimmed by 2 bases and J by 7 bases, leaving 11 bases between them. This clonotype has a handful of counts. TCRdb re-called the RT-PCR reads through MiXCR, storing one row per CDR3 protein. The table has about 960,000 distinct CDR3 sequences, about a sixth seen once. The source is a human donor who was either an allogeneic HSCT recipient or a stem cell or donor lymphocyte infusion donor (not recorded which). It is not recorded whose cells these are; they may come from a transplant donor. J is TRBJ1-2 and V is TRBV6-5, with D tentatively TRBD1 (5 bases). The material sequenced was blood, either unsorted or a sorted T cell fraction (not recorded which). CDR3 DNA: TGTGCCAGCAGTTACAGGGCAGGGAGTGGCTACACCTTC. This translates into CASSYRAGSGYTF.